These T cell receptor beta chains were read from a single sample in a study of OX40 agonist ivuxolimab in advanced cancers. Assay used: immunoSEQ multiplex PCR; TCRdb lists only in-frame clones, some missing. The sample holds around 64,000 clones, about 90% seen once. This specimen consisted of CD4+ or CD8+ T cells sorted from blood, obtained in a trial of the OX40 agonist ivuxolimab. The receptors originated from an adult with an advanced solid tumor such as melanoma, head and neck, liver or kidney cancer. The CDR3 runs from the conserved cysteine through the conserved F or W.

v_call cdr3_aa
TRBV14 CASSQDLREAFF
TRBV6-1 CASSEEDRGSQPQHF
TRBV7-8 CASSIIRTVNSEAFF
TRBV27 CASSLTTNGPAGTGELFF
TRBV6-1 CASSVLAGPTDTQYF
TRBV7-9 CASSPGRDEQFF
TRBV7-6 CASSLDTPLEQYF
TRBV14 CASSQDPRTGDTEAFF
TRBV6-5 CASRIASSSNEQFF
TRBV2 CASRPRGDQPQHF
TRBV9 CASSGRTGESYNEQFF